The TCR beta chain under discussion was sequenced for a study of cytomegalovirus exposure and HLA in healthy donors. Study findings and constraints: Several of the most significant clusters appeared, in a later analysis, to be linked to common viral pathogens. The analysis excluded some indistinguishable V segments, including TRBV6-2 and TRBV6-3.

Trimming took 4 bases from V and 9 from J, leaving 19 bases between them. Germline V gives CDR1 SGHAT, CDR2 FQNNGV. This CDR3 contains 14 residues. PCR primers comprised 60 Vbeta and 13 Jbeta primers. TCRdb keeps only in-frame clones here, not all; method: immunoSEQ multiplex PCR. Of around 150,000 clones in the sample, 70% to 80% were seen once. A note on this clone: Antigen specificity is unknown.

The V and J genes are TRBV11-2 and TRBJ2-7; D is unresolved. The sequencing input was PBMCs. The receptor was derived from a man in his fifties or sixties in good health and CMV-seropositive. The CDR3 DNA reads TGTGCCAGCAGCTCCACGAATTGGAGTCGTGGGCAGTACTTC. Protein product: CASSSTNWSRGQYF.